This TCR beta chain was sequenced in a study of blood T cell repertoires in COVID-19. Trimming removed 0 bases from V and 4 bases from J, with 7 bases in between. Germline values: CDR1 ENHRY, CDR2 SYGVKD. The CDR3 extends over 14 amino acids. This clone came up once. TCRdb keeps only in-frame clones here, not all; method: immunoSEQ multiplex PCR. The sample holds approximately 240,000 clones, under 85% seen once. This TCR came from a woman in her thirties or forties with active or convalescent COVID-19. This rearrangement joins TRBV10-3 to TRBJ1-3; D uncertain. Material for sequencing was peripheral blood. The CDR3 sequence is CAISESWEGNTIYF. For the CDR3, the DNA is TGTGCCATCAGTGAGTCATGGGAGGGAAACACCATATATTTT.